This T cell receptor beta chain was recorded in a study of early T cells in non-severe SARS-CoV-2 infection. About the study: Bulk RNA taken from unsorted whole blood was sequenced, leaving chains unpaired.

Tagging with unique molecular identifiers was applied to individual cDNA molecules. MiXCR was run by TCRdb on the 5' RACE reads, yielding one entry per CDR3 protein. The top ten clones hold 4.7% of a sample with around 82,000 distinct CDR3 sequences, 11% of them seen once. The table lists this clonotype with many counts. Its specificity is unknown. Study results and caveats: Anti-spike CD8 responses were favored by VDJdb matching, which missed private and CD4 specificities.

There are 13 residues in the CDR3. Germline values: CDR1 SQVTM, CDR2 ANQGSEA. V dropped 5 bases and J dropped 0 bases, with 10 bases sitting between them. The V call is TRBV29-1, the J call TRBJ1-1; no definite D call. This TCR was sampled from an adult who was a healthcare worker with PCR-confirmed SARS-CoV-2 infection or an uninfected control (not recorded which). The material sequenced was whole blood. The CDR3 loop reads CSVCTTVNTEAFF. CDR3 sequence (DNA): TGCAGCGTTTGTACAACGGTGAACACTGAAGCTTTCTTT.